The next 10 T cell receptor beta chains were all read from a single sample in a study of cytomegalovirus exposure and HLA in healthy donors. A multiplex PCR was run with 60 Vbeta primers and 13 Jbeta primers. The method was immunoSEQ multiplex PCR; TCRdb's version includes in-frame clones alone and lacks a portion of them. The sample gives some 90,000 clones, more than 75% of which show up once; 5.3% is in the top ten. The sequenced sample consisted of PBMCs. The source of these receptors is a man aged 30-40 years in good health and CMV-seropositive.

This clone has a handful of counts. The CDR3 coding sequence is TGCGCCAGCAGCCAGGGTCAGGGCGGCGGAAACACCATATATTTT. Translated, it gives CASSQGQGGGNTIYF. The chain employs TRBV4-3 and TRBJ1-3, with D tentatively TRBD1 (5 bases). The length of the CDR3 is 15 residues. Trimming took off 3 bases at V and 4 bases at J, with 13 bases between the two ends. The germline CDR1 and CDR2 sequences are LGHNA and YSLEER.

The CDR3 loop is CASSPAGGRNTEAFF. Written as DNA, the CDR3 is TGTGCCAGCAGCCCAGCGGGAGGGAGGAACACTGAAGCTTTCTTT. The chain employs TRBV9 and TRBJ1-1, with D uncertain. V was cut by 4 bases and J by 1 base, with 14 bases left in between. CDR3 length: 15 amino acids. Germline V lookup: CDR1 SGDLS, CDR2 YYNGEE.

This clone is a singleton in its sample. The chain is built from TRBV25-1 and TRBJ2-5; perhaps TRBD1 as D (5 bases). The germline V gene encodes CDR1 MGHDK and CDR2 SYGVNS. CDR3 length: 15 residues. V dropped 5 bases and J dropped 5 bases, with 18 bases sitting between them. CDR3 in amino acids: CASSNPTGSWETQYF. For the CDR3, the DNA is TGTGCCAGCAGTAACCCCACAGGCTCGTGGGAGACCCAGTACTTC.

V usage is TRBV5-4 and J usage is TRBJ2-5, with TRBD2 identical over 15 bases. The CDR3 contains 16 residues. Trimming removed 5 bases from V and 12 bases from J; junction bases left unmatched: 14. The germline V gene encodes CDR1 SGHNT and CDR2 YYREEE (reference sequence). The CDR3, as DNA: TGTGCCAGCAGTTCACCCCGAGGGACTAGCGGGGGGCCAAAGTACTTC. Its protein is CASSSPRGTSGGPKYF.

The chain recombines TRBV9 with TRBJ2-2; 13 bases fit TRBD2. Germline CDR1 reads SGDLS; CDR2 reads YYNGEE. There are 16 residues in the CDR3. V lost 3 bases to trimming and J lost 5 bases; unmatched junction nucleotides: 4. CDR3 in amino acids: CASSGGLAGVTGELFF. CDR3 DNA sequence: TGTGCCAGCAGCGGCGGACTAGCGGGAGTTACCGGGGAGCTGTTTTTT. Variable domain in full (rest from reference TRBV9 and TRBJ2-2): DSGVTQTPKHLITATGQRVTLRCSPRSGDLSVYWYQQSLDQGLQFLIQYYNGEERAKGNILERFSAQQFPDLHSELNLSSLELGDSALYFCASSGGLAGVTGELFFGEGSRLTVL.

This clone was seen only a few times. The chain has TRBV10-3 and TRBJ2-1; D uncertain. Germline V gene data show CDR1 as ENHRY and CDR2 as SYGVKD. V was clipped by 0 bases and J by 4 bases, with 13 bases between them. The CDR3 has 16 amino acids. The chain's CDR3 is CAISESTHSTYNEQFF. CDR3 sequence (DNA): TGTGCCATCAGTGAGTCGACCCACAGTACATACAATGAGCAGTTCTTC.

This rearrangement joins TRBV11-2 to TRBJ2-3; 9 bases fit TRBD2. The CDR3 totals 16 residues. With 0 bases clipped from V and 4 bases from J, the junction kept 5 bases outside the gene matches. From germline, CDR1 is SGHAT and CDR2 FQNNGV. The CDR3 loop is CASSLDLGGGADTQYF. CDR3 coding DNA: TGTGCCAGCAGCTTAGATCTGGGCGGGGGGGCAGATACGCAGTATTTT.

V is TRBV9 and J is TRBJ1-1; tentatively, D is TRBD1 (5 bases). There are 14 residues in the CDR3. Germline values: CDR1 SGDLS, CDR2 YYNGEE. V was clipped by 4 bases and J by 2 bases, with 12 bases between them. CDR3 bases: TGTGCCAGCAGCCCACGGGGGGAAAACACTGAAGCTTTCTTT. As protein: CASSPRGENTEAFF.

The genes are TRBV15 and TRBJ2-5; tentative D call: TRBD1 (6 bases). The DNA end is more similar to TRBJ2-7, so the J call may be wrong. There are 15 residues in the CDR3. The germline CDR1 and CDR2 sequences are LNHNV and YYDKDF (reference sequence). The CDR3 region has the DNA TGTGCCACCAGCAGAGATGATACAGGGTATGACGAGCAGTACTTC. Translating it yields CATSRDDTGYDEQYF.

The gene calls are TRBV5-1 and TRBJ1-1, with D maybe TRBD1 (6 bases). This CDR3 spans 13 amino acids. Germline CDR1 reads SGHRS; CDR2 reads YFSETQ. V was clipped by 3 bases and J by 7 bases, with 13 bases between them. The CDR3 loop reads CASSSVGAVEAFF. The CDR3 bases are TGCGCCAGCAGCTCGGTGGGGGCGGTTGAAGCTTTCTTT. The entire variable domain, with the rest obtained from reference TRBV5-1 and TRBJ1-1, is as follows: KAGVTQTPRYLIKTRGQQVTLSCSPISGHRSVSWYQQTPGQGLQFLFEYFSETQRNKGNFPGRFSGRQFSNSRSEMNVSTLELGDSALYLCASSSVGAVEAFFGQGTRLTVV.